This is a list of T cell receptor beta chains from one sample in a study of sequential checkpoint blockade in melanoma. Using immunoSEQ multiplex PCR, the repertoire was profiled, and TCRdb retains in-frame clones only, with some absent. The sample lists roughly 18,000 clones, 26% occurring once. Sequences were derived from tumor tissue (inferred from file names), sampled from a patient given nivolumab and ipilimumab in sequence. The receptors come from a human donor with melanoma. CDR3s include the opening cysteine and the closing phenylalanine or tryptophan. A D gene is named only where the DNA matches it firmly. For some rows the clone size is stated as once, few or many, or as a class when expanded; others skip it.

V gene,J gene,D gene,clone size,CDR3 protein,CDR3 DNA
TRBV5-1,TRBJ2-2,TRBD1,few,CASSLQGQGGTGELFF,TGCGCCAGCAGCTTGCAAGGACAGGGTGGTACCGGGGAGCTGTTTTTT
TRBV11-3,TRBJ2-1,TRBD2,NA,CASSLRKSGRLYNEQFF,TGTGCCAGCAGCTTAAGGAAGAGCGGGAGACTCTACAATGAGCAGTTCTTC
TRBV27,TRBJ2-6,TRBD1,few,CASSPGTGGLSSGANVLTF,TGTGCCAGCAGTCCGGGGACAGGGGGTCTGTCTTCTGGGGCCAACGTCCTGACTTTC
TRBV28,TRBJ1-5,NA,few,CASSLSLGVNSNQPQHF,TGTGCCAGCAGTTTATCGTTAGGGGTAAATAGCAATCAGCCCCAGCATTTT
TRBV4-1,TRBJ2-5,NA,NA,CASSPVSGARETQYF,TGCGCCAGCAGCCCCGTATCGGGGGCCAGGGAGACCCAGTACTTC
TRBV18,TRBJ2-5,TRBD1,NA,CASSPYRGETQYF,TGTGCCAGCTCACCTTACAGGGGAGAGACCCAGTACTTC
TRBV6-8,TRBJ1-2,TRBD1,few,CAILLAGQGLSNYGYTF,TGTGCCATCCTCCTTGCGGGACAGGGGCTCTCTAACTATGGCTACACCTTC
TRBV6-8,TRBJ2-2,NA,medium-sized,CASSASNTGELFF,TGTGCCAGCAGTGCTAGCAACACCGGGGAGCTGTTTTTT
TRBV9,TRBJ2-2,TRBD2,NA,CASSYRLAAYTGELFF,TGTGCCAGCAGTTATAGACTAGCGGCTTACACCGGGGAGCTGTTTTTT
TRBV28,TRBJ1-3,NA,NA,CASSHRGQTGNTIYF,TGTGCCAGCAGTCACCGTGGACAGACGGGAAACACCATATATTTT
TRBV11-3,TRBJ1-1,TRBD1,NA,CASSRDRKNTEAFF,TGTGCCAGCAGCCGGGACAGAAAGAACACTGAAGCTTTCTTT
TRBV4-1,TRBJ1-5,NA,NA,CASSQDWGVGQPQHF,TGCGCCAGCAGCCAAGACTGGGGCGTGGGTCAGCCCCAGCATTTT
TRBV7-5,TRBJ2-5,NA,many,CASSQGPTQGGTQYF,TGTGCCAGCAGCCAGGGACCCACCCAGGGGGGGACCCAGTACTTC
TRBV11-3,TRBJ1-5,NA,many,CASSFRILQEPQHF,TGTGCCAGCAGCTTTCGGATCCTTCAGGAGCCCCAGCATTTT
TRBV18,TRBJ2-5,TRBD1,NA,CASSGQQFQETQYF,TGTGCCAGCTCGGGACAGCAATTCCAAGAGACCCAGTACTTC
TRBV19,TRBJ1-2,NA,NA,CASSTQGYNYGYTF,TGTGCCAGTAGTACGCAGGGTTACAACTATGGCTACACCTTC
TRBV29-1,TRBJ1-5,TRBD1,few,CSVRTGTNQPQHF,TGCAGCGTTAGGACAGGGACAAATCAGCCCCAGCATTTT
TRBV18,TRBJ1-1,NA,few,CASSQELNTEAFF,TGTGCCAGCTCACAAGAATTGAACACTGAAGCTTTCTTT
TRBV7-2,TRBJ1-2,NA,few,CASSFGGTTGYTF,TGTGCCAGCAGCTTCGGCGGGACTACAGGCTACACCTTC
TRBV30,TRBJ2-5,NA,NA,CAGGLARGQETQYF,TGTGCCGGGGGACTGGCCAGGGGACAAGAGACCCAGTACTTC
TRBV4-1,TRBJ2-2,NA,few,CASSQDIGAGTGELFF,TGCGCCAGCAGCCAAGATATCGGGGCTGGTACCGGGGAGCTGTTTTTT
TRBV18,TRBJ2-7,NA,few,CASSPTGAREQYF,TGTGCCAGCTCACCAACCGGGGCCAGGGAGCAGTACTTC
TRBV5-1,TRBJ1-2,NA,NA,CASGPGTGGYGYTF,TGCGCCAGCGGGCCCGGTACTGGGGGCTATGGCTACACCTTC
TRBV6-7,TRBJ2-5,NA,NA,CASSPLETQYF,TGTGCCAGCAGCCCCCTAGAGACCCAGTACTTC
TRBV5-1,TRBJ1-4,TRBD1,NA,CASRKQGASPTNEKLFF,TGCGCCAGCAGGAAACAGGGGGCATCCCCAACTAATGAAAAACTGTTTTTT
TRBV15,TRBJ2-7,TRBD2,few,CATSTGTSGRLYEQYF,TGTGCCACCAGCACAGGTACTAGCGGTAGACTATACGAGCAGTACTTC
TRBV9,TRBJ1-2,NA,few,CASSGLQTIPLFPNYGYTF,TGTGCCAGCAGCGGCCTACAGACGATTCCCTTGTTCCCTAACTATGGCTACACCTTC
TRBV5-1,TRBJ2-5,TRBD1,NA,CATKPSTGGEETQYF,TGCGCTACAAAGCCATCGACAGGGGGCGAAGAGACCCAGTACTTC
TRBV9,TRBJ2-7,TRBD2,NA,CASSVVASREGEQYF,TGTGCCAGCAGCGTAGTAGCTAGCAGGGAGGGAGAGCAGTACTTC
TRBV7-7,TRBJ2-3,NA,NA,CASSQVLGADTQYF,TGTGCCAGCAGCCAAGTGTTGGGGGCAGATACGCAGTATTTT
TRBV28,TRBJ2-7,NA,few,CASSSTTEQQYF,TGTGCCAGCAGCTCCACAACGGAGCAGCAGTACTTC
TRBV15,TRBJ2-5,NA,NA,CATSRDSGGPRETQYF,TGTGCCACCAGCAGAGATTCCGGAGGGCCGAGGGAGACCCAGTACTTC
TRBV11-3,TRBJ2-3,TRBD2,NA,CASSLSFSGGGTTDTQYF,TGTGCCAGCAGCTTATCTTTTTCGGGCGGGGGGACGACAGATACGCAGTATTTT
TRBV5-1,TRBJ2-1,TRBD2,once,CASSLQAGGVDEQFF,TGCGCCAGCAGCTTGCAAGCGGGAGGTGTCGATGAGCAGTTCTTC
TRBV14,TRBJ2-5,NA,NA,CASSQVRVPETQYF,TGTGCCAGCAGCCAAGTAAGGGTCCCGGAGACCCAGTACTTC
TRBV7-1,TRBJ2-7,NA,many,CASSHRPLGGEQYF,TGTGCCAGCAGCCATCGACCGCTTGGGGGCGAGCAGTACTTC
TRBV28,TRBJ2-5,TRBD1,NA,CASSSFPGGEETQYF,TGTGCCAGCAGTTCATTTCCAGGGGGCGAAGAGACCCAGTACTTC
TRBV7-8,TRBJ1-1,NA,NA,CASSPQGNTEAFF,TGTGCCAGCAGCCCCCAGGGAAACACTGAAGCTTTCTTT
TRBV29-1,TRBJ2-7,NA,NA,CSVPGEANYEQYF,TGCAGCGTCCCAGGGGAGGCAAACTACGAGCAGTACTTC
TRBV27,TRBJ2-3,TRBD2,few,CASRGLATTDTQYF,TGTGCCAGCAGAGGACTAGCAACCACAGATACGCAGTATTTT
TRBV4-1,TRBJ1-5,NA,NA,CASSQGDSNQPQHF,TGCGCCAGCAGCCAGGGGGACTCCAATCAGCCCCAGCATTTT
TRBV6-8,TRBJ2-7,NA,NA,CASSLEPYEQYF,TGTGCCAGCAGCCTAGAACCCTACGAGCAGTACTTC
TRBV19,TRBJ2-7,TRBD2,NA,CASSPRLAGRYEQYF,TGTGCCAGTAGTCCACGACTAGCGGGGCGCTACGAGCAGTACTTC
TRBV5-1,TRBJ2-3,NA,once,CASSLVGLSTDTQYF,TGCGCCAGCAGCTTGGTGGGACTGAGCACAGATACGCAGTATTTT
TRBV5-1,TRBJ1-1,NA,NA,CASSLRGSMNTEAFF,TGCGCCAGCAGCTTGAGGGGGAGCATGAACACTGAAGCTTTCTTT
TRBV23-1,TRBJ1-1,NA,NA,CASSLTGNTEAFF,TGCGCCAGCAGCTTGACAGGCAACACTGAAGCTTTCTTT
TRBV9,TRBJ2-7,NA,few,CASSVGLEFPYEQYF,TGTGCCAGCAGCGTAGGGCTAGAGTTCCCCTACGAGCAGTACTTC
TRBV5-1,TRBJ2-2,NA,NA,CASSLGTTHTGELFF,TGCGCCAGCAGCTTGGGGACTACACACACCGGGGAGCTGTTTTTT
TRBV6-8,TRBJ2-5,NA,NA,CASSYSRETQYF,TGTGCCAGCAGTTACTCGAGGGAGACCCAGTACTTC